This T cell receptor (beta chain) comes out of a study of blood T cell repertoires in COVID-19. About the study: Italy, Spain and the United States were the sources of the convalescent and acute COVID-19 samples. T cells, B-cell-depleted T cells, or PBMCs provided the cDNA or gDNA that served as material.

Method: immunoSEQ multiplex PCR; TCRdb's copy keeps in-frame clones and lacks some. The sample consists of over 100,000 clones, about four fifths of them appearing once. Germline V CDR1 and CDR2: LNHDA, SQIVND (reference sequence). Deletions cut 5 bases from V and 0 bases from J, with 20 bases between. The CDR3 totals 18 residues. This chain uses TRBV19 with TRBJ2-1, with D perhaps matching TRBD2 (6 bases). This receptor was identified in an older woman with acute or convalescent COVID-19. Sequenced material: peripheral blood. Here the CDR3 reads CASSPNRDLWSSYNEQFF. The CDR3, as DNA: TGTGCCAGTAGTCCGAACCGGGACTTATGGAGCTCCTACAATGAGCAGTTCTTC. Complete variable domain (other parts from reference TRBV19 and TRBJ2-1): DGGITQSPKYLFRKEGQNVTLSCEQNLNHDAMYWYRQDPGQGLRLIYYSQIVNDFQKGDIAEGYSVSREKKESFPLTVTSAQKNPTAFYLCASSPNRDLWSSYNEQFFGPGTRLTVL.